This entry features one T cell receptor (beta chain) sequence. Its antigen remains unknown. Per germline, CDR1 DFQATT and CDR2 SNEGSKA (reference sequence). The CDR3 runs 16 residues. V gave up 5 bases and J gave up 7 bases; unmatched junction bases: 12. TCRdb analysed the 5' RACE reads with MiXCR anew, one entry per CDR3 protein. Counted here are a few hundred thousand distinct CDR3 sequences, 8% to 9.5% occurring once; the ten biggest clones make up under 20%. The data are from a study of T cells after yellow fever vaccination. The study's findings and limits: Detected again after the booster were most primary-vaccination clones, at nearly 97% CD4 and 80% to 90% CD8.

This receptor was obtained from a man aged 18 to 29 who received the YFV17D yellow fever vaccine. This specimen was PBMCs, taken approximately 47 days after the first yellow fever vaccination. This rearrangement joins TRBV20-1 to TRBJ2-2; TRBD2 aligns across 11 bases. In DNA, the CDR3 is TGCAGTGCTTCATCAGTAGCGGGGGGGCCTGGCGGGGAGCTGTTTTTT. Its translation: CSASSVAGGPGGELFF.